This TCR beta chain was captured by sequencing in a study of blood T cells in healthy people across ages. The study, taken as a whole, reports: It was not possible, with unsorted PBMCs, to conclusively compare naive and antigen-experienced cells. Because donor CMV status was unknown, expanded clonotype changes were possibly confounded.

PCR was performed a second time for roughly 7 to 12 cycles using a sample-barcoded 5' primer and a J-beta primer mix. Each TCR beta cDNA got a 12-nucleotide random molecular identifier. A single record per CDR3 protein comes from TCRdb applying MiXCR to the 5' RACE reads. Among roughly 800,000 distinct CDR3 sequences listed, roughly 50% were seen once. With regard to this clonotype: No antigen is known for it.

Germline CDR1 reads DFQATT; CDR2 reads SNEGSKA (reference sequence). With 1 base removed from V and 0 bases from J, the gap between germline ends came to 16 bases. CDR3 length: 17 residues. The sample taken for sequencing was blood. The source of this sequence is a man under 40 in good health. The rearrangement joins TRBV20-1 to TRBJ2-1; D ambiguous. The CDR3 is CSARAPVLESSYNEQFF. As DNA, the CDR3 is TGCAGTGCTAGAGCTCCGGTCCTGGAAAGCTCCTACAATGAGCAGTTCTTC.